This TCR beta chain comes out of a study of tumor-infiltrating lymphocytes in primary liver carcinoma (TCRdb year 2017). Background on the whole study: Between November 2015 and 2016, 4 to 6 patients in China with histopathologically diagnosed primary liver carcinoma had surgical resection. The five patients had tumors of stage T1-T3 N0M0, with maximum diameters ranging from 4.2 to 10 cm. TCRbeta repertoire sequencing, expression microarrays and whole-exome sequencing were combined in the study across five regions of each liver tumor, with adjacent normal tissue and blood also included. A total of roughly 35 specimens from 5 patients, comprising some 25 tumor regions, 5 adjacent noncancerous liver tissues and 5 peripheral blood samples, were covered by TCRbeta repertoire sequencing. Technical replicate repertoires showed high reproducibility, with mean shared-clone rates about 0.88 and correlation coefficients above 0.95. Samples yielded roughly 3.65 to 7.5 million productive TCRbeta reads; read depth did not differ significantly between tissue types. The five patients, three men and two women aged 30 to 69 years, had hepatocellular carcinoma (four) or combined HCC and intrahepatic cholangiocarcinoma (one).

A constant-region primer and ProtoScript II reverse transcriptase were used to reverse-transcribe TCRbeta-specific cDNA from about 500 ng total RNA. TCRbeta libraries were built with three nested multiplex PCR rounds, a slightly modified ARM-PCR procedure. Sample barcodes and Illumina adapters were added in a final 25-cycle PCR with Deep VentR polymerase. Before sequencing, amplicons of 200-500 bp were gel-purified using a QIAquick gel extraction kit. An Illumina HiSeq 2500 was used to sequence the TCRbeta amplicons with 250-bp paired-end reads. The published analysis was carried out like this. Trimmomatic v0.33 was used to quality-trim the reads, and FLASH v1.2.11 was used to merge paired reads so that full CDR3 sequences could be recovered. V, D and J germline segments were assigned to the rearranged TCRbeta sequences using MiGEC v1.2.1b. Clonotype statistics and Shannon-Wiener diversity indices were computed with VDJtools v1.0.0. To reduce sampling bias, subsequent analyses other than the diversity analysis used only the 250 most abundant clonotypes in each sample. TCRdb cleaned the public reads at Q25 with fastp, built clones with MiXCR and kept in-frame beta chains. Every distinct CDR3 protein forms one entry, paired with its most common genes and DNA. TCRdb, rather than the study authors, made the V and J calls. The sample profile shows 300,000 to 350,000 distinct CDR3 sequences; 50% to 60% of them were found once. Over 15% of the sample goes to the ten largest clones.

The paper as a whole reports these results and caveats: Because the samples were bulk and unsorted, CD4+ and CD8+ T cell repertoires could not be compared. Only five patients were included in the study, and the authors note that the findings should be validated in a larger study. A significantly larger repertoire fraction was made up by the top 250 clones in tumors than in blood (p = 0.039). Because sequencing covered only the TCR beta chain and unpaired alpha chains were not captured, true repertoire diversity is likely underestimated. Repertoire overlap was higher between tumor regions (mean roughly 35%) than tumor-adjacent (17%) or tumor-blood (about 15%) pairs, consistent with antigen-driven expansion.

RNA from unsorted whole blood was extracted with TRIzol reagent, and germline DNA was obtained with the DNeasy Blood & Tissue kit. Patients had chronic HBV infection and were treatment-naive at sampling. Before surgery, about 4 milliliters of peripheral blood were collected into K2EDTA tubes. This clonotype has a single count. Its recognized antigen is unknown. Nothing much larger sits one base from this clone, and base qualities are not available. A lone read gives weak evidence. The sequence came from a woman in her 30s with primary liver carcinoma and hepatitis B virus infection. The sample consisted of peripheral blood.

The nucleotides read TGTGCCAGCAGCCTCTTAACAGGAGGATATGAAAAACTGTTTTTT. Translation gives CASSLLTGGYEKLFF. The chain links TRBV14 with TRBJ1-4; the D gene is possibly TRBD1, with 5 bases matching. Sequences SGHDN (CDR1) and FVKESK (CDR2) are obtained from the germline V gene. Spanning cysteine to phenylalanine, the CDR3 consists of 15 amino acids. This entry keeps only the CDR3 DNA: 45 bases, framed from base 1. Trimming at the junction amounts to 4 bases on V and 6 bases on J, and the germline ends lie 15 bases apart. The full variable domain, with segments outside the CDR3 supplied by the reference TRBV14 and TRBJ1-4 proteins, appears as EAGVTQFPSHSVIEKGQTVTLRCDPISGHDNLYWYRRVMGKEIKFLLHFVKESKQDESGMPNNRFLAERTGGTYSTLKVQPAELEDSGVYFCASSLLTGGYEKLFFGSGTQLSVL.